A single sample is the source of the 29 T cell receptor beta chains below, sequenced in a study of cytomegalovirus exposure and HLA in healthy donors. The PCR employed 60 Vbeta primers together with 13 Jbeta primers. Measured with immunoSEQ multiplex PCR; TCRdb has only the in-frame clones, and not every one. The repertoire includes 120,000 to 150,000 clones, around 78% of them detected once, and 1.5% to 2% sits in the top ten. The sample was PBMCs. Receptor source: a woman between 18 and 29 years old in good health and CMV-seronegative.

The chain uses TRBV2 and TRBJ1-1; D unresolved. V lost 6 bases and J 4 bases, leaving 6 bases between the germline ends. Germline V CDR1 and CDR2: SNHLY, FYNNEI. The length of the CDR3 is 11 residues. CDR3 DNA sequence: TGTGCCAGCAGCGACTCCACTGAAGCTTTCTTT. Protein product: CASSDSTEAFF.

Points on this clone: Other DNA sequences from this sample encode an identical CDR3 as well. The chain has TRBV18 and TRBJ2-7; 9 nucleotides line up with TRBD1. The trim removed 0 bases at V and 4 bases at J, leaving 4 bases unmatched. CDR1 is KGHSH, CDR2 LQKENI, per germline. The CDR3 has 15 amino acids. This CDR3 is CASSPPGQGLYEQYF. The CDR3 DNA sequence: TGTGCCAGCTCACCACCGGGACAGGGTTTATACGAGCAGTACTTC.

The rearrangement joins TRBV7-9 to TRBJ2-5; 7 bases map to TRBD2. Germline values: CDR1 SEHNR, CDR2 FQNEAQ (reference sequence). There are 12 residues in the CDR3. J lost 7 bases, V lost 6 bases, and 5 bases had no gene match. The CDR3 sequence is CASSSGGGTQYF. The CDR3, as DNA: TGTGCCAGCAGTTCCGGCGGGGGGACCCAGTACTTC. The whole variable domain, remainder taken from reference TRBV7-9 and TRBJ2-5, is DTGVSQNPRHKITKRGQNVTFRCDPISEHNRLYWYRQTLGQGPEFLTYFQNEAQLEKSRLLSDRFSAERPKGSFSTLEIQRTEQGDSAMYLCASSSGGGTQYFGPGTRLLVL.

The chain is built from TRBV7-2 and TRBJ1-2; TRBD1 matches at 7 bases. After removal of 2 bases from V and 2 bases from J, the junction contained 5 bases not matched to a gene. In germline, CDR1 is SGHTA, CDR2 FQGNSA. The CDR3 has 15 amino acids. CDR3 sequence (DNA): TGTGCCAGCAGCTTAAGACAGGGCCAAAACTATGGCTACACCTTC. Its translation is CASSLRQGQNYGYTF.

This chain links TRBV28 with TRBJ1-4, with TRBD1 matching 7 bases. After removal of 3 bases from V and 6 bases from J, the junction contained 7 bases not matched to a gene. The CDR3 is 15 residues long. Germline V gene lookup returns CDR1 MDHEN and CDR2 SYDVKM. Here the CDR3 DNA reads TGTGCCAGCAGTTTCCCGACAGGGCGTGATGAAAAACTGTTTTTT. Residues: CASSFPTGRDEKLFF.

The chain recombines TRBV15 with TRBJ2-3, with D perhaps matching TRBD2 (6 bases). CDR3 length equals 16 residues. The germline V gene encodes CDR1 LNHNV and CDR2 YYDKDF (reference sequence). With 8 bases removed from V and 0 bases from J, the gap between germline ends came to 18 bases. The CDR3 nucleotides are TGTGCCACCGATCCCGATAGGAGCGGGAGCACAGATACGCAGTATTTT. Its protein is CATDPDRSGSTDTQYF.

A single count supports this clone. This rearrangement joins TRBV11-3 to TRBJ1-1, with TRBD1 matching over 7 bases. Trimming at V came to 6 bases and at J to 0 bases, leaving 7 bases not matched to a gene. This CDR3 spans 15 amino acids. Germline V gives CDR1 SGHNT, CDR2 YENEEA. As DNA, the CDR3 is TGTGCCAGCAGACTAATGGGACAGATGAACACTGAAGCTTTCTTT. Translation gives CASRLMGQMNTEAFF.

The chain uses TRBV30 and TRBJ2-7; 9 bases line up with TRBD2. This CDR3 spans 14 amino acids. Trimming cost V 2 bases and J 0 bases; bases outside gene matches: 2. The V gene's germline CDR1 is GTSNPN and CDR2 SVGIG (reference sequence). The CDR3 loop reads CAWSRAGGSYEQYV. The CDR3 coding sequence is TGTGCCTGGAGTCGAGCGGGAGGCTCCTACGAGCAGTACGTC.

The genes are TRBV15 and TRBJ1-2, with 7 bases identical to TRBD1. The CDR3 is made up of 17 amino acids. V trimming: 4 bases; J trimming: 5 bases; junction bases outside the gene matches: 16. Germline CDR1 is LNHNV and CDR2 is YYDKDF (reference sequence). CDR3 sequence reads: CATSTLFQDRNIYGYTF. The DNA for the CDR3 is TGTGCCACCAGCACACTATTTCAGGACAGGAATATTTATGGCTACACCTTC.

The table lists this clone with a count of one. V usage is TRBV6-5 and J usage is TRBJ2-2, with D possibly matching TRBD1 (5 bases). The V end was cut by 6 bases, the J end by 8 bases, with 13 bases between. CDR1 is MNHEY and CDR2 is SVGAGI in the germline V gene. The CDR3 runs to 13 residues. CDR3 in amino acids: CASRPRVRGELFF. The CDR3 bases are TGTGCCAGCAGGCCCAGGGTACGGGGGGAGCTGTTTTTT.

The V and J genes are TRBV5-1 and TRBJ2-1; TRBD2 agrees at 11 bases. The CDR3 contains 15 residues. Germline lookup yields CDR1 SGHRS and CDR2 YFSETQ. J lost 6 bases, V lost 2 bases, and 4 bases had no gene match. The chain's CDR3 is CASSFSGRGGNEQFF. The CDR3 nucleotides read TGCGCCAGCAGCTTTAGCGGGAGGGGAGGCAATGAGCAGTTCTTC.

For the CDR3, the DNA is TGTGCCAGCAGTTTGACAGAACTCCAAGAGACCCAGTACTTC. Its translation: CASSLTELQETQYF. The J gene is TRBJ2-5, the V gene TRBV27, with D possibly TRBD1 on 5 matching bases. The CDR3 is made up of 14 amino acids. Germline lookup yields CDR1 MNHEY and CDR2 SMNVEV (reference sequence). V lost 3 bases to trimming and J lost 1 base, with 9 bases between them.

The count of this clone is one. The V and J genes are TRBV30 and TRBJ2-7; 8 bases align to TRBD1. The CDR3 loop spans 13 amino acids. Germline V gene lookup returns CDR1 GTSNPN and CDR2 SVGIG (reference sequence). V shed 1 base, J shed 4 bases, and the junction held 3 bases outside the gene matches. The CDR3 coding sequence is TGTGCCTGGAGTGGGGACAGGCTGTACGAGCAGTACGTC. Encoded protein: CAWSGDRLYEQYV.

This chain's CDR3 is CASSLGGQGLSYGYTF. As DNA, the CDR3 is TGTGCCAGCAGCTTAGGAGGACAGGGCCTTTCCTATGGCTACACCTTC. The genes are TRBV7-2 and TRBJ1-2; 8 nucleotides line up with TRBD1. CDR1 SGHTA and CDR2 FQGNSA come from the germline V gene. There are 16 residues in the CDR3. J was trimmed by 4 bases and V by 1 base; bases with no gene match: 8. Looking up the rest from reference TRBV7-2 and TRBJ1-2 gives the full variable domain: GAGVSQSPSNKVTEKGKDVELRCDPISGHTALYWYRQSLGQGLEFLIYFQGNSAPDKSGLPSDRFSAERTGGSVSTLTIQRTQQEDSAVYLCASSLGGQGLSYGYTFGSGTRLTVV.

The V and J genes are TRBV4-1 and TRBJ1-5, with 7 bases that match TRBD1. This CDR3 contains 16 residues. The germline V gene has CDR1 MGHRA and CDR2 YSYEKL. The J segment lost 2 bases and the V segment lost 4 bases, leaving 8 bases of the junction unmatched. The CDR3 loop is CASSPTYDRGNQPQHF. The CDR3 bases are TGCGCCAGCAGCCCAACCTACGACAGGGGCAATCAGCCCCAGCATTTT.

This CDR3 reads CASSDRLGSGTTGELFF. Here the CDR3 DNA reads TGTGCCAGCAGCGATAGATTGGGTAGCGGGACCACCGGGGAGCTGTTTTTT. The chain is built from TRBV11-2 and TRBJ2-2; 8 bases agree with TRBD2. J gave up 4 bases and V 5 bases, and 12 bases lay outside the gene matches. Per germline, CDR1 SGHAT and CDR2 FQNNGV. This CDR3 spans 17 amino acids.

This rearrangement joins TRBV6-1 to TRBJ2-2, with D unclear. The CDR3 is made up of 13 amino acids. V was clipped by 2 bases and J by 2 bases, with 3 bases between them. The V gene's germline CDR1 is MNHNS and CDR2 SASEGT. The CDR3 reads CASSELNTGELFF. The DNA for the CDR3 is TGTGCCAGCAGTGAACTAAACACCGGGGAGCTGTTTTTT.

The chain carries TRBV2 and TRBJ2-3; TRBD2 matches at 8 bases. Germline CDR1 is SNHLY and CDR2 is FYNNEI. CDR3 length: 16 amino acids. With 6 bases clipped from V and 3 bases from J, the junction kept 11 bases outside the gene matches. The CDR3 here is CASSRTSGGGTDTQYF. The DNA of the CDR3 is TGTGCCAGCAGCCGTACTAGCGGTGGGGGGACAGATACGCAGTATTTT.

The chain links TRBV5-1 to TRBJ1-2, with 9 nucleotides matching TRBD1. With 4 bases clipped from V and 1 base from J, the junction kept 11 bases outside the gene matches. CDR1 is SGHRS and CDR2 is YFSETQ in the germline V gene. The CDR3 contains 17 residues. The CDR3 protein is CASSPGGGQGFNYGYTF. CDR3 sequence (DNA): TGCGCCAGCAGCCCCGGTGGGGGACAGGGTTTTAACTATGGCTACACCTTC. The variable domain in full, completed from reference TRBV5-1 and TRBJ1-2, reads KAGVTQTPRYLIKTRGQQVTLSCSPISGHRSVSWYQQTPGQGLQFLFEYFSETQRNKGNFPGRFSGRQFSNSRSEMNVSTLELGDSALYLCASSPGGGQGFNYGYTFGSGTRLTVV.

The chain couples TRBV10-3 to TRBJ1-3; a weak D match, TRBD1 (5 bases). The V gene lost 4 bases and the J gene lost 11 bases, with 15 bases spanning the gap. CDR3 length: 13 amino acids. Germline V gene data show CDR1 as ENHRY and CDR2 as SYGVKD. Here the CDR3 DNA reads TGTGCCATCAGTGGATCGACAGCCGAAGCCATATATTTT. This encodes CAISGSTAEAIYF.

The table lists this clone with a count of one. This rearrangement joins TRBV4-2 to TRBJ2-5; no clear D. CDR3 size: 15 residues. V dropped 0 bases and J dropped 1 base, with 9 bases sitting between them. Germline V gene sequence: CDR1 LGHNA, CDR2 YNFKEQ. The CDR3 DNA is TGTGCCAGCAGCCAAGATGGAGTATCCCAAGAGACCCAGTACTTC. Amino acids: CASSQDGVSQETQYF.

The chain is built from TRBV5-1 and TRBJ1-1, with 7 bases identical to TRBD1. With V trimmed by 0 bases and J by 4 bases, 12 bases remained unmatched. This CDR3 is built from 17 residues. The germline CDR1 and CDR2 sequences are SGHRS and YFSETQ. The CDR3 DNA reads as TGCGCCAGCAGCTTGGGACTTAACAGGGGTTTGGGCACTGAAGCTTTCTTT. This translates into CASSLGLNRGLGTEAFF.

This clone was counted a few times. The rearrangement uses TRBV27 and TRBJ1-1; D ambiguous. The V gene's germline CDR1 is MNHEY and CDR2 SMNVEV (reference sequence). Trimming shortened V by 2 bases and J by 1 base, and 8 bases separated the two germline ends. This CDR3 contains 14 residues. In nucleotides, the CDR3 is TGTGCCAGCAGTTTACGGCAGGCGAACACTGAAGCTTTCTTT. It is translated as CASSLRQANTEAFF.

V usage is TRBV9 and J usage is TRBJ1-2, with 8 nucleotides matching TRBD1. The CDR3 totals 15 residues. Per germline, CDR1 SGDLS and CDR2 YYNGEE. V shed 0 bases, J shed 4 bases, and the junction held 5 bases outside the gene matches. The CDR3 region is CASSVDTGGVYGYTF. CDR3 bases: TGTGCCAGCAGCGTAGATACAGGGGGGGTCTATGGCTACACCTTC.

The V and J genes are TRBV6-5 and TRBJ1-6; D is unresolved. V lost 4 bases, J lost 5 bases, and 12 bases lay in between. The CDR3 length is 15 residues. From germline, CDR1 is MNHEY and CDR2 SVGAGI. DNA of the CDR3: TGTGCCAGCAGTTCCAACCCTACAGATAATTCACCCCTCCACTTT. Translating gives CASSSNPTDNSPLHF.

The chain is built from TRBV2 and TRBJ1-6, with 7 bases matching TRBD1. The V gene's germline CDR1 is SNHLY and CDR2 FYNNEI. Trimming took 9 bases from V and 7 from J; bases not matched to a gene: 3. This CDR3 is built from 12 residues. The CDR3 here is CARGQANSPLHF. CDR3 nucleotides: TGTGCCAGAGGACAGGCCAATTCACCCCTCCACTTT.

This clone was picked up a small number of times. The J gene is TRBJ2-2, the V gene TRBV15; D is possibly TRBD1 (6 bases). The germline gives CDR1 LNHNV, CDR2 YYDKDF (reference sequence). CDR3 length: 15 residues. V lost 1 base and J 2 bases, leaving 8 bases between the germline ends. CDR3 in DNA: TGTGCCACCAGCAGAGGGACAGTCAACACCGGGGAGCTGTTTTTT. Translated, it gives CATSRGTVNTGELFF.

The chain couples TRBV6-1 to TRBJ2-5; 7 positions agree with TRBD1. Germline assignment: CDR1 MNHNS and CDR2 SASEGT. The CDR3 covers 13 residues. The V and J ends lost 2 bases and 4 bases, in that order; junction bases with no gene match: 1. CDR3 DNA sequence: TGTGCCAGCAGTGAACACAGGGGAGAGACCCAGTACTTC. Residues: CASSEHRGETQYF.

This chain joins TRBV18 and TRBJ2-1, with D maybe TRBD1 (5 bases). The CDR3 loop spans 12 amino acids. Looked up from germline, CDR1 is KGHSH and CDR2 is LQKENI. V lost 3 bases, J lost 7 bases, and 7 bases lay in between. The CDR3: CASSPRENEQFF. DNA for the CDR3: TGTGCCAGCTCACCCAGGGAAAATGAGCAGTTCTTC.